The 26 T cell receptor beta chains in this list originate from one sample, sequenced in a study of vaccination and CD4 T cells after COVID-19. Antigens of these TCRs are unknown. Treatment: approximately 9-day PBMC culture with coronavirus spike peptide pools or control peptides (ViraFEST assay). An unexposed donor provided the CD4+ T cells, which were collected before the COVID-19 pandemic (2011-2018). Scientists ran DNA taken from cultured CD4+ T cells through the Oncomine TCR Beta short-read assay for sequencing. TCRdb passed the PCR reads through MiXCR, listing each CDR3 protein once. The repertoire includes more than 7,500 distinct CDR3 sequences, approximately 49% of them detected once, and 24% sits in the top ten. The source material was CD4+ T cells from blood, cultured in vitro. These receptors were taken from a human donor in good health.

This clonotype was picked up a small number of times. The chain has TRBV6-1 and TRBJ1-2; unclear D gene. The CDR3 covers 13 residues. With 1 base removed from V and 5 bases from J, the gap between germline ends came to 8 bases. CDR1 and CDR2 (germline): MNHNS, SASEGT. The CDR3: CASSEGPQYGYTF. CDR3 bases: TGTGCCAGCAGTGAAGGGCCGCAATATGGCTACACCTTC.

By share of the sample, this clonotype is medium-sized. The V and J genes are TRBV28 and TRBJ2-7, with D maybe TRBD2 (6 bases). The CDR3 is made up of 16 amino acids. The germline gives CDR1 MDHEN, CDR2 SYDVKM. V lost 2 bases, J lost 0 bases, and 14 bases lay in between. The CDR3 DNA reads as TGTGCCAGCAGTTTAGGCTTAGCGGTGCTCTCCTACGAGCAGTACTTC. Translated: CASSLGLAVLSYEQYF.

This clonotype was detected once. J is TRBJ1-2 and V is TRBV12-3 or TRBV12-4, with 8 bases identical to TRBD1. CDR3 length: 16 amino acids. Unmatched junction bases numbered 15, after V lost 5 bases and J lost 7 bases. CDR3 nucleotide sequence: TGTGCCAGCAGTCCTCCCCGGGACAGGCCCGCCCGTGGCTACACCTTC. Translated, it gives CASSPPRDRPARGYTF.

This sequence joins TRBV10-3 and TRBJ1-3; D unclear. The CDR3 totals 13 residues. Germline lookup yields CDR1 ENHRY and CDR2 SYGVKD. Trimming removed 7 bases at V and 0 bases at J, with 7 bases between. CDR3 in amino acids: CAIKHRSGNTIYF. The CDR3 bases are TGTGCCATCAAGCACCGCTCTGGAAACACCATATATTTT.

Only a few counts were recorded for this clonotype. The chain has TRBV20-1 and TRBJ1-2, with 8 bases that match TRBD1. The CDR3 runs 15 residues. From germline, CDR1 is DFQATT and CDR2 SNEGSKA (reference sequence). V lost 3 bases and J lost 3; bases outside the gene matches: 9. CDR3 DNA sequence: TGCAGTGCTAGCAGGACAGGGAGGGTCGACTATGGCTACACCTTC. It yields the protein CSASRTGRVDYGYTF.

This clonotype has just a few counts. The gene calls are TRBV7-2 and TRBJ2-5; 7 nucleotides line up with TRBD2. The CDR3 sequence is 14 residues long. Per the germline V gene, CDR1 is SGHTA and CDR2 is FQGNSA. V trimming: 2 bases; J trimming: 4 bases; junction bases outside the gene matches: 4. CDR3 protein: CASSLPRGGETQYF. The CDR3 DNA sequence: TGTGCCAGCAGCTTACCACGCGGGGGAGAGACCCAGTACTTC. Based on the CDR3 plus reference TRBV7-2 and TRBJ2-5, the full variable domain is GAGVSQSPSNKVTEKGKDVELRCDPISGHTALYWYRQSLGQGLEFLIYFQGNSAPDKSGLPSDRFSAERTGGSVSTLTIQRTQQEDSAVYLCASSLPRGGETQYFGPGTRLLVL.

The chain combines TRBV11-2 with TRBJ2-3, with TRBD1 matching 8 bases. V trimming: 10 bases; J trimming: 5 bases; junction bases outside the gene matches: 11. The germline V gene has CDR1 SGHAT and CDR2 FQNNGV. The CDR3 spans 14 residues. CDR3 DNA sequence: TGTGCCACCGGGTGGACAGGGTGGGTAGATACGCAGTATTTT. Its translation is CATGWTGWVDTQYF.

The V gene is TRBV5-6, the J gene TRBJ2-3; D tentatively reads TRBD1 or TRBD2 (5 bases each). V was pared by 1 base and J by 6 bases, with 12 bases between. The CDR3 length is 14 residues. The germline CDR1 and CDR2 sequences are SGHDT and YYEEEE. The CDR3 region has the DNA TGTGCCAGCAGCTTGAGGGGAGATGCGGATACGCAGTATTTT. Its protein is CASSLRGDADTQYF.

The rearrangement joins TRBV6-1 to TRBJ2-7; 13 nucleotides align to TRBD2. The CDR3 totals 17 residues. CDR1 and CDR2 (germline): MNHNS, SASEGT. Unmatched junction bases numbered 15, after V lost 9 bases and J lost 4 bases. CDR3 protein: CARGLGLAGERKYEQYF. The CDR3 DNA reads TGTGCCAGGGGACTTGGACTAGCGGGAGAAAGGAAGTACGAGCAGTACTTC.

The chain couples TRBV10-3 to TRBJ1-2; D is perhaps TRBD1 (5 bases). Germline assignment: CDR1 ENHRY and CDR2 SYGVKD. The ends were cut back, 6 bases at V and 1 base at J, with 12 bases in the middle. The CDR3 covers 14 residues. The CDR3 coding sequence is TGTGCCATCAGCCCGGGACGGCTTAACTATGGCTACACCTTC. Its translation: CAISPGRLNYGYTF.

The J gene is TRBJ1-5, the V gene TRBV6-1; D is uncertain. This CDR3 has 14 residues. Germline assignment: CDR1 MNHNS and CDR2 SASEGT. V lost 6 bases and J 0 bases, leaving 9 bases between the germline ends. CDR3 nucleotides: TGTGCCAGCAGGGACGGTAATAGCAATCAGCCCCAGCATTTT. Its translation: CASRDGNSNQPQHF.

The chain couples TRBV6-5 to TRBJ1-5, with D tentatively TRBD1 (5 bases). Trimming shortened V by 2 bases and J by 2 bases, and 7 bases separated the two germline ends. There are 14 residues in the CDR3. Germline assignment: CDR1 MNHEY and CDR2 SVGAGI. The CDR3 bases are TGTGCCAGCAGTTACGTGGGGGGCAATCAGCCCCAGCATTTT. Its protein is CASSYVGGNQPQHF.

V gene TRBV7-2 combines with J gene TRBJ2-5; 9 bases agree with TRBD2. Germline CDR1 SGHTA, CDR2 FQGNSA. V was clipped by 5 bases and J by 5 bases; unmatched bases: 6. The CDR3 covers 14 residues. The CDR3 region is CASSDSGGGETQYF. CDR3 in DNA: TGTGCCAGCAGCGATAGCGGGGGCGGTGAGACCCAGTACTTC.

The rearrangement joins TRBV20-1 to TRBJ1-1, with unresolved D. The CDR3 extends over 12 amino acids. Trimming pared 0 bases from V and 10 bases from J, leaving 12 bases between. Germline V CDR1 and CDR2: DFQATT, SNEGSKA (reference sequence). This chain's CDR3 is CSARDPDLGAFF. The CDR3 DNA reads TGCAGTGCTAGAGATCCTGACCTGGGAGCTTTCTTT.

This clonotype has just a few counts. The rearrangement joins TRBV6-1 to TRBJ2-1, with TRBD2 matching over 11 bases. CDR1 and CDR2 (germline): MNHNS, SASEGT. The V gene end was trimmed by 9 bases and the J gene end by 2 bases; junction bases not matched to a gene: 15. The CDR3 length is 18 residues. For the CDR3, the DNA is TGTGCCAGTAGGGAGAGGCTAGCGGGAGGTCCCCCCTACAATGAGCAGTTCTTC. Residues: CASRERLAGGPPYNEQFF.

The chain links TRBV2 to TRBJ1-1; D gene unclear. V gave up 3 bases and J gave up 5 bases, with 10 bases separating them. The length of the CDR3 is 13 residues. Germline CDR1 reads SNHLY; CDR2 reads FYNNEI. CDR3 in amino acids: CASSDVAGTEAFF. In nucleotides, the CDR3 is TGTGCCAGCAGTGATGTGGCAGGAACTGAAGCTTTCTTT.

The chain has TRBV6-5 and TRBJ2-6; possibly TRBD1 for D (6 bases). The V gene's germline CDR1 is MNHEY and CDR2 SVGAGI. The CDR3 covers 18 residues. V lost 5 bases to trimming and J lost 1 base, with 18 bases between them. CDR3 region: CASSNFAVQGSGANVLTF. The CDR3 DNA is TGTGCCAGCAGTAACTTCGCCGTACAGGGATCTGGGGCCAACGTCCTGACTTTC.

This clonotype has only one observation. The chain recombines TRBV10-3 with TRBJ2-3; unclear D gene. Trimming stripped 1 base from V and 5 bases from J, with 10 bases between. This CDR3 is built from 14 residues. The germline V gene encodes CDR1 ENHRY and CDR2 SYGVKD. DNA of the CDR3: TGTGCCATCAGTGAGTGGCCGGCTGGAGATACGCAGTATTTT. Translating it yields CAISEWPAGDTQYF.

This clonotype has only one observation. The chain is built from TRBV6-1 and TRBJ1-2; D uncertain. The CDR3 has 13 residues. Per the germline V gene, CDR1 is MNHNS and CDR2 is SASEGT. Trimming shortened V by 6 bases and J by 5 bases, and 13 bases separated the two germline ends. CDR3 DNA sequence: TGTGCCAGCAGGAACAGCAACCGATATGGCTACACCTTC. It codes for CASRNSNRYGYTF.

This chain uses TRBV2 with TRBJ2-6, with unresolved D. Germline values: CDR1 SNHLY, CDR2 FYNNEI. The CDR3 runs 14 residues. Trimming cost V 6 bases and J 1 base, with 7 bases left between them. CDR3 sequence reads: CASSGTSGANVLTF. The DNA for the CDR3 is TGTGCCAGCAGCGGCACTTCTGGGGCCAACGTCCTGACTTTC. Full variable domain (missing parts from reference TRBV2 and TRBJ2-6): EPEVTQTPSHQVTQMGQEVILRCVPISNHLYFYWYRQILGQKVEFLVSFYNNEISEKSEIFDDQFSVERPDGSNFTLKIRSTKLEDSAMYFCASSGTSGANVLTFGAGSRLTVL.

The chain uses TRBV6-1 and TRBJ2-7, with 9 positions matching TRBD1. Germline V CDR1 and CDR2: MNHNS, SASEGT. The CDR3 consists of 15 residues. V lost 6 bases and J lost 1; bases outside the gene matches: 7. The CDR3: CASRLPGTGSYEQYF. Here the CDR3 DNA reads TGTGCCAGCAGGTTACCCGGGACAGGGTCCTACGAGCAGTACTTC.

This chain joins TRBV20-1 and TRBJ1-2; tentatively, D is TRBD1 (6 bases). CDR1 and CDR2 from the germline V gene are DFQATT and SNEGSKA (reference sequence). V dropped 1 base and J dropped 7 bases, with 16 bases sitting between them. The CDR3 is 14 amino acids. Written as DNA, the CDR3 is TGCAGTGCTAGAGGTGCCAGGGGCCGTGGTGGCTACACCTTC. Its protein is CSARGARGRGGYTF.

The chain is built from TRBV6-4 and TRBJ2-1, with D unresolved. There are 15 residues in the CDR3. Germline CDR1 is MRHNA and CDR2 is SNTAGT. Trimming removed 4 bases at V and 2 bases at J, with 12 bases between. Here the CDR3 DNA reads TGTGCCAGCAGTGTTCGGCCAGCCGCCTACAATGAGCAGTTCTTC. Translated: CASSVRPAAYNEQFF.

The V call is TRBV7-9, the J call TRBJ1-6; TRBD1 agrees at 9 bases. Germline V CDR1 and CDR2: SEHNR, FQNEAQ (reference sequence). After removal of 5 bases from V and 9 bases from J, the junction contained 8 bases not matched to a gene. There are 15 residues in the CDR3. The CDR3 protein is CASSTTGGRGSPLHF. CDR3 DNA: TGTGCCAGCAGCACAACAGGGGGCAGGGGTTCACCCCTCCACTTT.

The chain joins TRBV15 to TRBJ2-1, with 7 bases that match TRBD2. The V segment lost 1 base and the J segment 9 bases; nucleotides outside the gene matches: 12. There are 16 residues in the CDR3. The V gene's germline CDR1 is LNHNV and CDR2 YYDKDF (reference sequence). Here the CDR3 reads CATSRVGGSSGGEQFF. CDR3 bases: TGTGCCACCAGCAGAGTGGGCGGGAGCAGCGGTGGTGAGCAGTTCTTC.

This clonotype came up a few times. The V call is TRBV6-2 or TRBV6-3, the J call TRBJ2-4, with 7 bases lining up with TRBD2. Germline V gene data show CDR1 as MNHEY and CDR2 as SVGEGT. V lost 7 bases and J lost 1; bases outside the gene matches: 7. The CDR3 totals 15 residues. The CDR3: CASKQEAGAKNIQYF. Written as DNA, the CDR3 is TGTGCCAGCAAGCAAGAAGCGGGGGCCAAAAACATTCAGTACTTC.